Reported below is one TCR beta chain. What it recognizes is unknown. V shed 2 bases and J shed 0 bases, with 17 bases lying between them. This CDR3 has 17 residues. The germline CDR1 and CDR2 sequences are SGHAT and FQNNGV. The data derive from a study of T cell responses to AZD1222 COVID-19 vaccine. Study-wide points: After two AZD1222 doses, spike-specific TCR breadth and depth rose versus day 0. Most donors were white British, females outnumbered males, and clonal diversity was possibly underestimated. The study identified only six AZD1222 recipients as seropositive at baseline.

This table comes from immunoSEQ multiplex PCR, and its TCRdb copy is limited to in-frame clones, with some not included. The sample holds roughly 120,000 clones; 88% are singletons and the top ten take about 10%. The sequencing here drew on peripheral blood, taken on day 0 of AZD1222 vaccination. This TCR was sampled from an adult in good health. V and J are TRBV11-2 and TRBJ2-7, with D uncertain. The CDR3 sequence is CASSLRIRVESSYEQYF. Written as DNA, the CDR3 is TGTGCCAGCAGCTTAAGGATAAGGGTAGAAAGCTCCTACGAGCAGTACTTC.